One and the same sample provided the 24 T cell receptor beta chains below, sequenced in a study of regulatory dendritic cells for organ transplantation. No antigen has been identified for these receptors. Sorted subsets were CFSE-labeled and cultured around five days with allogeneic dendritic cells. Method: immunoSEQ multiplex PCR; TCRdb's copy keeps in-frame clones and lacks some. Of approximately 12,000 clones in the sample, just under 75% are singletons; the top ten hold over 0.55%. Sequencing was performed on naive CD4+ T cells from blood cultured with regulatory dendritic cells. Subset of the sample: CD45RA+ naive T cells. The receptor source for this set is a human donor in good health.

The CDR3 region is CASSRTQGASGNTIYF. CDR3 nucleotides: TGTGCCAGCTCACGGACACAGGGGGCCTCTGGAAACACCATATATTTT. The chain couples TRBV18 to TRBJ1-3; TRBD1 agrees at 9 bases. The ends lost 4 bases at V and 0 bases at J; junction bases unmatched: 4. The CDR3 sequence is 16 residues long. Per the germline V gene, CDR1 is KGHSH and CDR2 is LQKENI.

This rearrangement joins TRBV6-5 to TRBJ1-5, with a tentative D call TRBD1 (5 bases). This CDR3 region has 14 residues. Trimming removed 6 bases at V and 6 bases at J, with 15 bases between. CDR1 and CDR2 from the germline V gene are MNHEY and SVGAGI. Written as DNA, the CDR3 is TGTGCCAGCAGCTGGCGGGACGTCCGTCAGCCCCAGCATTTT. Translating gives CASSWRDVRQPQHF.

This sequence joins TRBV5-1 and TRBJ1-1; TRBD1 might be the D (5 bases). The CDR3 runs to 13 residues. V dropped 4 bases and J dropped 2 bases, with 9 bases sitting between them. Germline V gene sequence: CDR1 SGHRS, CDR2 YFSETQ. The chain's CDR3 is CASSPDSNTEAFF. CDR3 sequence (DNA): TGCGCCAGCAGCCCTGACAGCAACACTGAAGCTTTCTTT.

The chain is built from TRBV5-1 and TRBJ1-1; 7 bases agree with TRBD1. The CDR3 is 16 amino acids. The V and J ends lost 7 bases and 4 bases, in that order; junction bases with no gene match: 16. The V gene's germline CDR1 is SGHRS and CDR2 YFSETQ. CDR3 sequence: CASHPLTGAEGTEAFF. CDR3 sequence (DNA): TGCGCCAGCCACCCCCTAACAGGGGCCGAGGGCACTGAAGCTTTCTTT. Combining the CDR3 with reference TRBV5-1 and TRBJ1-1 gives the whole variable domain KAGVTQTPRYLIKTRGQQVTLSCSPISGHRSVSWYQQTPGQGLQFLFEYFSETQRNKGNFPGRFSGRQFSNSRSEMNVSTLELGDSALYLCASHPLTGAEGTEAFFGQGTRLTVV.

The V and J genes are TRBV5-1 and TRBJ1-3; no definite D call. The CDR3 loop spans 14 amino acids. V was shortened by 4 bases and J by 5 bases, with 13 bases between the two germline ends. CDR1 is SGHRS and CDR2 is YFSETQ in the germline V gene. Here the CDR3 DNA reads TGCGCCAGCAGCGAGTCGGTCGACAGAAACACCATATATTTT. Amino acids: CASSESVDRNTIYF.

This rearrangement joins TRBV29-1 to TRBJ2-3; 12 bases are a match to TRBD2. This CDR3 has 14 amino acids. Germline V lookup: CDR1 SQVTM, CDR2 ANQGSEA. V lost 7 bases to trimming and J lost 4 bases; unmatched junction nucleotides: 6. The CDR3 here is CSAATSGGSDTQYF. In DNA form, the CDR3 reads TGCAGCGCTGCAACTAGCGGGGGGTCAGATACGCAGTATTTT.

V and J are TRBV2 and TRBJ1-5; unclear D gene. Germline CDR1 SNHLY, CDR2 FYNNEI. Trimming took off 5 bases at V and 5 bases at J, with 13 bases between the two ends. CDR3 size: 14 residues. For the CDR3, the DNA is TGTGCCAGCAGTCGCGAGCTCGGGGATCAGCCCCAGCATTTT. It translates to CASSRELGDQPQHF.

The rearrangement links TRBV5-1 to TRBJ2-3; D might be TRBD1 (6 bases). Germline V gene data show CDR1 as SGHRS and CDR2 as YFSETQ. Trimming stripped 4 bases from V and 3 bases from J, with 12 bases between. The CDR3 has 14 residues. This CDR3 is CASSQLDRTDTQYF. Written as DNA, the CDR3 is TGCGCCAGCAGCCAGCTAGACAGGACAGATACGCAGTATTTT. Full variable domain (missing parts from reference TRBV5-1 and TRBJ2-3): KAGVTQTPRYLIKTRGQQVTLSCSPISGHRSVSWYQQTPGQGLQFLFEYFSETQRNKGNFPGRFSGRQFSNSRSEMNVSTLELGDSALYLCASSQLDRTDTQYFGPGTRLTVL.

The chain combines TRBV19 with TRBJ1-4; 8 bases are a match to TRBD1. The junction had 2 bases not matched to a gene; V was cut back by 4 bases and J by 4 bases. The CDR3 is 14 amino acids. The germline gives CDR1 LNHDA, CDR2 SQIVND (reference sequence). For the CDR3, the DNA is TGTGCCAGTAGTACGGGACAGGATAATGAAAAACTGTTTTTT. Translation gives CASSTGQDNEKLFF.

The V and J genes are TRBV7-3 and TRBJ2-1; 7 positions match TRBD2. Germline lookup yields CDR1 SGHTA and CDR2 FQGTGA. The CDR3 has 16 amino acids. The J segment lost 0 bases and the V segment lost 1 base, leaving 3 bases of the junction unmatched. The chain's CDR3 is CASSLMGGGSYNEQFF. CDR3 sequence (DNA): TGTGCCAGCAGCTTAATGGGCGGGGGCTCCTACAATGAGCAGTTCTTC.

This clone was detected only once. V is TRBV7-2 and J is TRBJ1-4; 9 positions agree with TRBD1. There are 15 residues in the CDR3. Germline V lookup: CDR1 SGHTA, CDR2 FQGNSA. J gave up 8 bases and V 2 bases, and 6 bases lay outside the gene matches. The CDR3 DNA reads as TGTGCCAGCAGCTTATGGGACAGGGTAGGAGAAAAACTGTTTTTT. It encodes CASSLWDRVGEKLFF.

This clone was detected once. The V call is TRBV6-5, the J call TRBJ2-1, with 11 bases aligning to TRBD2. Germline V CDR1 and CDR2: MNHEY, SVGAGI. This CDR3 spans 15 amino acids. The V segment lost 4 bases and the J segment 10 bases; nucleotides outside the gene matches: 9. The CDR3 loop is CASSSGIAGGHEQFF. CDR3 sequence (DNA): TGTGCCAGCAGTTCCGGGATAGCGGGGGGGCACGAGCAGTTCTTC.

This clone was recorded once. Here the CDR3 reads CASSMGLQETQYF. The CDR3 nucleotides read TGTGCCAGTAGTATGGGACTGCAAGAGACCCAGTACTTC. The gene calls are TRBV19 and TRBJ2-5; maybe TRBD2 (6 bases). The V gene's germline CDR1 is LNHDA and CDR2 SQIVND (reference sequence). This CDR3 contains 13 residues. The V gene lost 3 bases and the J gene lost 2 bases, with 7 bases spanning the gap.

The chain couples TRBV5-8 to TRBJ2-2, with D possibly being TRBD2 (6 bases). V was clipped by 3 bases and J by 5 bases, with 20 bases between them. The CDR3 is 17 residues long. In germline, CDR1 is SGHTS, CDR2 YDEGEE. DNA for the CDR3: TGTGCCAGCAGCTGGGGGGAACAGCGGGTTTCGACCGGGGAGCTGTTTTTT. This translates into CASSWGEQRVSTGELFF. Complete variable domain (other parts from reference TRBV5-8 and TRBJ2-2): EAGVTQSPTHLIKTRGQQATLRCSPISGHTSVYWYQQALGLGLQFLLWYDEGEERNRGNFPPRFSGRQFPNYSSELNVNALELEDSALYLCASSWGEQRVSTGELFFGEGSRLTVL.

The chain is built from TRBV5-1 and TRBJ2-1; TRBD2 matches at 10 bases. The germline V gene has CDR1 SGHRS and CDR2 YFSETQ. The length of the CDR3 is 16 residues. V dropped 7 bases and J dropped 1; count of bases not matched to a gene: 8. The CDR3 DNA follows: TGCGCCAGCCGTGGAACTAGCGGGGAATCCTACAATGAGCAGTTCTTC. Translated, it gives CASRGTSGESYNEQFF.

The V gene is TRBV4-3, the J gene TRBJ1-2, with 7 bases lining up with TRBD1. This CDR3 region has 15 residues. The germline V gene encodes CDR1 LGHNA and CDR2 YSLEER. Unmatched junction bases numbered 9, after V lost 4 bases and J lost 4 bases. CDR3 bases: TGCGCCAGCAGCCTAAGACAGGGAATGGGCTATGGCTACACCTTC. Amino acid sequence: CASSLRQGMGYGYTF.

V and J are TRBV7-9 and TRBJ2-1, with D possibly being TRBD1 (5 bases). This CDR3 region has 14 residues. Trimming removed 3 bases from V and 5 bases from J, with 11 bases in between. Germline V lookup: CDR1 SEHNR, CDR2 FQNEAQ (reference sequence). In nucleotides, the CDR3 is TGTGCCAGCAGCTTCGTATCAGGGAACAATGAGCAGTTCTTC. It encodes CASSFVSGNNEQFF. Drawing the rest from reference TRBV7-9 and TRBJ2-1, the complete variable domain is DTGVSQNPRHKITKRGQNVTFRCDPISEHNRLYWYRQTLGQGPEFLTYFQNEAQLEKSRLLSDRFSAERPKGSFSTLEIQRTEQGDSAMYLCASSFVSGNNEQFFGPGTRLTVL.

The chain links TRBV2 to TRBJ2-3; TRBD1 is a possible D gene (6 bases). Trimming stripped 3 bases from V and 0 bases from J, with 10 bases between. This CDR3 is 15 amino acids long. Per germline, CDR1 SNHLY and CDR2 FYNNEI. The CDR3 DNA reads TGTGCCAGCAGTGATCGGACAGCTAGCACAGATACGCAGTATTTT. It is translated as CASSDRTASTDTQYF.

The V gene is TRBV5-1, the J gene TRBJ2-3; the D is unclear. CDR1 is SGHRS and CDR2 is YFSETQ in the germline V gene. Trimming took off 0 bases at V and 0 bases at J, with 11 bases between the two ends. The CDR3 contains 16 residues. The DNA of the CDR3 is TGCGCCAGCAGCTTGGGATGGCAGGAAAGCACAGATACGCAGTATTTT. Protein product: CASSLGWQESTDTQYF. The full variable domain, its missing parts supplied by reference TRBV5-1 and TRBJ2-3, is KAGVTQTPRYLIKTRGQQVTLSCSPISGHRSVSWYQQTPGQGLQFLFEYFSETQRNKGNFPGRFSGRQFSNSRSEMNVSTLELGDSALYLCASSLGWQESTDTQYFGPGTRLTVL.

V usage is TRBV2 and J usage is TRBJ1-5; 8 positions match TRBD1. The V and J ends lost 5 bases and 2 bases, in that order; junction bases with no gene match: 5. Germline CDR1 reads SNHLY; CDR2 reads FYNNEI. The length of the CDR3 is 15 residues. CDR3 sequence: CASSSDRVGNQPQHF. The CDR3 coding sequence is TGTGCCAGCAGTTCGGACAGGGTGGGCAATCAGCCCCAGCATTTT.

This clone was counted only a few times. This rearrangement joins TRBV19 to TRBJ1-5; TRBD1 is a possible D gene (5 bases). The germline CDR1 and CDR2 sequences are LNHDA and SQIVND (reference sequence). The CDR3 has 14 amino acids. V was trimmed by 3 bases and J by 7 bases, leaving 13 bases between them. The CDR3 sequence is CASSIGGYEQPQHF. The CDR3 DNA follows: TGTGCCAGTAGTATTGGGGGGTACGAACAGCCCCAGCATTTT.

This CDR3 is CASSSDRRSYEQYF. The CDR3 nucleotides read TGTGCCAGCAGCTCAGACAGGCGCTCCTACGAGCAGTACTTC. V is TRBV11-2 and J is TRBJ2-7; weak D call: TRBD1 (6 bases). CDR3 length: 14 amino acids. Germline CDR1 is SGHAT and CDR2 is FQNNGV. V lost 4 bases and J lost 0, with 10 bases in between.

The gene calls are TRBV19 and TRBJ2-2, with D possibly matching TRBD1 (6 bases). V gave up 4 bases and J gave up 1 base, with 7 bases separating them. The germline V gene has CDR1 LNHDA and CDR2 SQIVND (reference sequence). This CDR3 has 14 amino acids. DNA for the CDR3: TGTGCCAGTAGTAGGACAGTGAACACCGGGGAGCTGTTTTTT. Translation gives CASSRTVNTGELFF.

This clone has a handful of counts. This CDR3 is CASRGQISNQPQHF. CDR3 DNA: TGTGCCAGTCGGGGACAGATTAGCAATCAGCCCCAGCATTTT. This chain links TRBV2 with TRBJ1-5; 7 positions match TRBD1. Per the germline V gene, CDR1 is SNHLY and CDR2 is FYNNEI. The CDR3 length is 14 residues. The V segment lost 9 bases and the J segment 0 bases; nucleotides outside the gene matches: 5. The full variable domain, its missing parts supplied by reference TRBV2 and TRBJ1-5, is EPEVTQTPSHQVTQMGQEVILRCVPISNHLYFYWYRQILGQKVEFLVSFYNNEISEKSEIFDDQFSVERPDGSNFTLKIRSTKLEDSAMYFCASRGQISNQPQHFGDGTRLSIL.